One and the same sample provided the 22 T cell receptor beta chains below, sequenced in a study of T cells in Graves' hyperthyroidism and ophthalmopathy. RNA transcripts yielded amplified TCR beta CDR3 regions. TCR CDR3 regions were first amplified by RT-PCR with HTBI primers. MiXCR, run by TCRdb on the multiplex PCR reads, gives a single entry per CDR3 protein. Here the sample spans about 210,000 distinct CDR3 sequences, approximately 20% being singletons. Sequenced sample: blood. These receptors were taken from a man in his forties with Graves' hyperthyroidism.

This clonotype was recorded a few times. The chain combines TRBV2 with TRBJ2-2; no clear D gene. CDR1 is SNHLY, CDR2 FYNNEI, per germline. Deletions cut 3 bases from V and 5 bases from J, with 10 bases between. The CDR3 has 14 amino acids. For the CDR3, the DNA is TGTGCCAGCAGTGAGAGTTTTCTGACCGGGGAGCTGTTTTTT. This encodes CASSESFLTGELFF.

The chain is built from TRBV3-1 and TRBJ2-1; 9 nucleotides align to TRBD1. Germline V lookup: CDR1 LGHDT, CDR2 YNNKEL (reference sequence). This CDR3 is 14 amino acids long. V dropped 8 bases and J dropped 4; count of bases not matched to a gene: 6. The DNA of the CDR3 is TGTGCCAGCGCAGACAGGGGGATGTACAATGAGCAGTTCTTC. Translating gives CASADRGMYNEQFF.

The chain uses TRBV6-2 or TRBV6-3 and TRBJ2-1; the D gene is possibly TRBD2 (6 bases). V lost 5 bases, J lost 15 bases, and 17 bases lay in between. This CDR3 has 12 residues. CDR1 and CDR2 from the germline V gene are MNHEY and SVGEGT. In nucleotides, the CDR3 is TGTGCCAGCAGTCATGGGACTGCCCCGCGGTTCTTC. This codes for CASSHGTAPRFF.

This clonotype was detected ten times or more. The rearrangement uses TRBV7-6 and TRBJ2-3; D tentatively fits TRBD1 or TRBD2 (5 bases each). Per germline, CDR1 SGHVS and CDR2 FNYEAQ. The CDR3 is 16 amino acids. The germline V and J ends were trimmed by 6 bases and 2 bases, with 18 bases remaining between them. The CDR3 nucleotides are TGTGCCAGCAGAGCCTCACCGGGACCTAACACAGATACGCAGTATTTT. This encodes CASRASPGPNTDTQYF.

There are many counts of this clonotype. V usage is TRBV12-3 or TRBV12-4 and J usage is TRBJ2-2, with D tentatively TRBD1 or TRBD2 (5 bases each). V shed 6 bases and J shed 2 bases, with 13 bases lying between them. This CDR3 has 15 residues. The CDR3: CASRPGTENTGELFF. CDR3 in DNA: TGTGCCAGCAGGCCTGGGACCGAAAACACCGGGGAGCTGTTTTTT.

This clonotype was observed many times. The rearrangement joins TRBV5-6 to TRBJ2-1; D is ambiguous. Trimming cost V 3 bases and J 6 bases, with 10 bases left between them. Germline V gives CDR1 SGHDT, CDR2 YYEEEE. CDR3 length: 13 amino acids. In DNA form, the CDR3 reads TGTGCCAGCAGCTATCAGAACATCAATGAGCAGTTCTTC. Its protein product is CASSYQNINEQFF.

There are a few counts of this clonotype. The chain is built from TRBV6-5 and TRBJ2-3; D is unresolved. The V gene's germline CDR1 is MNHEY and CDR2 SVGAGI. This CDR3 contains 16 residues. Trimming took 2 bases from V and 2 from J, leaving 14 bases between them. CDR3 DNA sequence: TGTGCCAGCAGTTACCAGGTCAGCCACTCCACAGATACGCAGTATTTT. Translated: CASSYQVSHSTDTQYF.

This clonotype was counted ten times or more. This chain joins TRBV7-2 and TRBJ1-6, with D hard to call. The V end lost 0 bases, the J end lost 5 bases, and 8 bases lay between the germline ends. The CDR3 runs to 15 residues. The germline V gene has CDR1 SGHTA and CDR2 FQGNSA. CDR3 region: CASSLAGPHNSPLHF. The CDR3 region has the DNA TGTGCCAGCAGCTTAGCCGGACCGCATAATTCACCCCTCCACTTT.

This clonotype was seen more than once but under ten times. Written as DNA, the CDR3 is TGCAGCGTTGTGGGACAGAGCACAGATACGCAGTATTTT. Translating it yields CSVVGQSTDTQYF. The chain employs TRBV29-1 and TRBJ2-3; 7 nucleotides line up with TRBD1. Germline V lookup: CDR1 SQVTM, CDR2 ANQGSEA. Losses at the gene ends were 4 bases for V and 0 bases for J; bases not matched to a gene: 1. This CDR3 region has 13 residues.

This clonotype was counted a few times. V is TRBV3-1 and J is TRBJ1-6; D not resolved. The CDR3 covers 17 residues. V lost 0 bases and J 10 bases, leaving 19 bases between the germline ends. CDR1 and CDR2 (germline): LGHDT, YNNKEL (reference sequence). Here the CDR3 reads CASSQERVGRSLSPLHF. The DNA of the CDR3 is TGTGCCAGCAGCCAAGAGAGGGTCGGACGAAGCCTATCACCCCTCCACTTT.

With regard to this clonotype: Compared with germline, one end of the junction differs, possibly owing to a read error. The gene calls are TRBV7-9 and TRBJ2-1; D is unclear. Germline CDR1 SEHNR, CDR2 FQNEAQ (reference sequence). The CDR3 is 11 amino acids. The CDR3 DNA is TGTACCAGCAGCTTCACCAAGGAGCAGTTCTTC. Residues: CTSSFTKEQFF.

This clonotype was observed many times. This chain links TRBV2 with TRBJ1-1; a possible D gene is TRBD1 (6 bases). The CDR3 length is 13 residues. V was pared by 5 bases and J by 7 bases, with 14 bases between. Germline lookup yields CDR1 SNHLY and CDR2 FYNNEI. CDR3 bases: TGTGCCAGCAGTTTGGACAGCCGTTTTGAAGCTTTCTTT. Protein: CASSLDSRFEAFF.

This clonotype was counted at least ten times. The chain is built from TRBV27 and TRBJ1-5; TRBD1 might be the D (5 bases). This CDR3 has 14 residues. Germline loops: CDR1 MNHEY, CDR2 SMNVEV (reference sequence). The V gene lost 5 bases and the J gene lost 5 bases, with 13 bases spanning the gap. The CDR3 reads CASSNFLGDQPQHF. The CDR3 region has the DNA TGTGCCAGCAGTAACTTCCTGGGGGATCAGCCCCAGCATTTT.

This clonotype was seen ten or more times. This chain joins TRBV18 and TRBJ1-2; D remains ambiguous. The CDR3 extends over 14 amino acids. CDR1 is KGHSH, CDR2 LQKENI, per germline. The germline V and J ends were trimmed by 2 bases and 7 bases, with 14 bases remaining between them. The CDR3 loop is CASSPNWQEAGYTF. CDR3 nucleotide sequence: TGTGCCAGCTCACCAAATTGGCAGGAGGCTGGCTACACCTTC.

The table lists this clonotype with many counts. The rearrangement joins TRBV30 to TRBJ1-4; D unclear. Germline CDR1 and CDR2: GTSNPN and SVGIG (reference sequence). The CDR3 runs 15 residues. With 3 bases removed from V and 4 bases from J, the gap between germline ends came to 15 bases. DNA for the CDR3: TGTGCCTGGAGCCGACTTTCTGCGGATAATGAAAAACTGTTTTTT. Its translation: CAWSRLSADNEKLFF.

This clonotype was counted a few times. The CDR3: CASTRDRASYEQYF. The CDR3 DNA is TGCGCCAGCACCCGGGACAGGGCCTCCTACGAGCAGTACTTC. This chain links TRBV10-2 with TRBJ2-7; 9 bases are a match to TRBD1. Germline V gene lookup returns CDR1 WSHSY and CDR2 SAAADI. The CDR3 runs 14 residues. Losses at the gene ends were 7 bases for V and 0 bases for J; bases not matched to a gene: 4.

This clonotype was observed many times. V usage is TRBV6-2 or TRBV6-3 and J usage is TRBJ1-1; the D is unclear. Trimming removed 6 bases at V and 4 bases at J, with 12 bases between. The CDR3 spans 13 residues. From germline, CDR1 is MNHEY and CDR2 SVGEGT. The CDR3, as DNA: TGTGCCAGCAGACTCGGGAGGGTCACTGAAGCTTTCTTT. This sequence encodes CASRLGRVTEAFF.

This clonotype was picked up many times. The genes are TRBV11-2 and TRBJ2-5, with 9 bases identical to TRBD2. Germline-derived CDR1 and CDR2 are SGHAT and FQNNGV. The CDR3 is 17 residues long. V was clipped by 1 base and J by 4 bases; unmatched bases: 10. The CDR3 region has the DNA TGTGCCAGCAGCTTAGGTTGGAGCGGGGGGCAGGGAGAGACCCAGTACTTC. It translates to CASSLGWSGGQGETQYF. The whole variable domain, filled in from reference TRBV11-2 and TRBJ2-5, reads EAGVAQSPRYKIIEKRQSVAFWCNPISGHATLYWYQQILGQGPKLLIQFQNNGVVDDSQLPKDRFSAERLKGVDSTLKIQPAKLEDSAVYLCASSLGWSGGQGETQYFGPGTRLLVL.

This clonotype was found many times. The V gene is TRBV13, the J gene TRBJ2-2; D tentatively fits TRBD1 or TRBD2 (5 bases each). V was clipped by 5 bases and J by 6 bases, with 7 bases between them. The CDR3 runs 12 residues. The germline V gene encodes CDR1 PRHDT and CDR2 FYEKMQ (reference sequence). This chain's CDR3 is CASSGGAGELFF. The CDR3 DNA reads TGTGCCAGCAGCGGGGGAGCCGGGGAGCTGTTTTTT.

This clonotype was recorded a few times. V gene TRBV20-1 combines with J gene TRBJ1-3, with TRBD1 matching over 8 bases. CDR1 is DFQATT, CDR2 SNEGSKA, per germline (reference sequence). J lost 4 bases, V lost 0 bases, and 2 bases had no gene match. CDR3 length: 14 residues. The CDR3 protein is CSARDRGHGNTIYF. The CDR3 region has the DNA TGCAGTGCTAGAGACAGGGGGCACGGAAACACCATATATTTT.

This clonotype was seen at least ten times. V gene TRBV30 combines with J gene TRBJ2-2; no firm D call. V was trimmed by 4 bases and J by 5 bases, leaving 8 bases between them. This CDR3 is built from 12 residues. Per the germline V gene, CDR1 is GTSNPN and CDR2 is SVGIG (reference sequence). CDR3 sequence (DNA): TGTGCCTGGAATGACCCGACCGGGGAGCTGTTTTTT. This encodes CAWNDPTGELFF.

There are a few counts of this clonotype. The chain links TRBV2 to TRBJ2-1; a possible D gene is TRBD1 (6 bases). Trimming pared 5 bases from V and 8 bases from J, leaving 16 bases between. This CDR3 spans 14 amino acids. Germline CDR1 and CDR2: SNHLY and FYNNEI. The CDR3 region is CASSLLRPGDEQFF. In nucleotides, the CDR3 is TGTGCCAGCAGTCTCCTAAGACCAGGGGATGAGCAGTTCTTC.